This T cell receptor (beta chain) was observed in a study of T cell responses to AZD1222 COVID-19 vaccine. Findings and caveats of the study: The span of vaccine-associated CD4 TCRs extended across spike, with dominance at 160-218 and 743-854. Scientists sampled the repertoires only once the peak T cell response had passed. Spike-specific TCR breadth and depth went up after people got two AZD1222 doses.

Germline-derived CDR1 and CDR2 are MNHEY and SMNVEV (reference sequence). The trim removed 5 bases at V and 6 bases at J, leaving 8 bases unmatched. This CDR3 region has 16 residues. Produced via immunoSEQ multiplex PCR; TCRdb's table is partial and in-frame only. The data show 150,000 to 180,000 clones, 88% seen once. Concerning this clone: Its specificity is not known.

Sequences were derived from peripheral blood, sampled on day 0 of AZD1222 vaccination. This TCR came from an adult in good health. This rearrangement joins TRBV27 to TRBJ2-7; 15 nucleotides line up with TRBD2. The CDR3 nucleotides are TGTGCCAGCAGTCGCGGACTAGCGGGGGGGCAGGCCGAGCAGTACTTC. This encodes CASSRGLAGGQAEQYF.